This TCR beta chain was captured in a study of CD8 T cells in Susac syndrome. At the level of the study: There were Susac syndrome patients who were therapy-naive at blood draw, others on corticosteroids, and others on intravenous immunoglobulin alone.

This clonotype was observed once. After extraction with the RNeasy kit, about 0.45 to 1 ug of the RNA was reverse transcribed using random hexamers. The method of amplification for TCR beta CDR3 was immunoSEQ multiplex PCR, covering 54 Vbeta and 13 Jbeta. One entry per CDR3 protein results from TCRdb running MiXCR on the immunoSEQ multiplex PCR reads. The profile shows about 170,000 distinct CDR3 sequences, more than 95% of them singletons. CDR3 size: 14 residues. Trimming took off 3 bases at V and 7 bases at J, with 15 bases between the two ends. The receptor's source is a human donor with Susac syndrome. V gene TRBV23-1 combines with J gene TRBJ1-2, with D unresolved. TRBV23-1 is an ORF, with its function uncertain. Specimen: CD4+ T cells from PBMCs. Here the CDR3 DNA reads TGCGCCAGCAGTCACCCGAGCCCCTACGTTGGCTACACCTTC. Its protein is CASSHPSPYVGYTF.